These T cell receptor beta chains were read from a single sample in a study of beta chain features in type 1 diabetes. Clones were read by immunoSEQ multiplex PCR, and TCRdb kept only the in-frame ones, dropping some. The data contain 680,000 or so clones, around 15% of them singletons. Material for sequencing was naive CD4+ T cells from blood. Receptors were obtained from a young man in good health. CDR3s include the opening cysteine and the closing phenylalanine or tryptophan. D genes are given only for firm matches. Clone size is given for some rows only: seen once, a few or many times, or a class if the clone is expanded.

D: TRBD1
V: TRBV5-1
size: few
J: TRBJ2-6
CDR3: CASSHIDRAGANVLTF
DNA: TGCGCCAGCAGCCATATCGACAGGGCTGGGGCCAACGTCCTGACTTTC

D: -
V: TRBV5-1
size: -
J: TRBJ2-1
CDR3: CASRGGASVYNEQFF
DNA: TGCGCCAGCAGGGGGGGGGCTAGCGTATACAATGAGCAGTTCTTC

D: -
V: TRBV27
size: -
J: TRBJ1-2
CDR3: CASSKQGYYGYTF
DNA: TGTGCCAGCAGTAAACAGGGCTACTATGGCTACACCTTC

D: TRBD1
V: TRBV11-2
size: few
J: TRBJ1-2
CDR3: CASSLDLIRDSGGYTF
DNA: TGTGCCAGCAGCTTAGATCTAATTAGGGACAGTGGTGGCTACACCTTC

D: TRBD1
V: TRBV5-1
size: few
J: TRBJ2-5
CDR3: CASSTGTGYGETQYF
DNA: TGCGCCAGCAGCACCGGGACAGGGTATGGGGAGACCCAGTACTTC

D: -
V: TRBV28
size: -
J: TRBJ2-7
CDR3: CASSFRERHYEQYF
DNA: TGTGCCAGCAGTTTCCGGGAGCGTCACTACGAGCAGTACTTC

D: -
V: TRBV28
size: -
J: TRBJ2-1
CDR3: CASSLSFQRWQFF
DNA: TGTGCCAGCAGTTTGTCTTTTCAACGTTGGCAGTTCTTC

D: TRBD2
V: TRBV5-4
size: -
J: TRBJ2-3
CDR3: CASSLATAGGPDTQYF
DNA: TGTGCCAGCAGCTTGGCTACCGCGGGAGGACCAGATACGCAGTATTTT

D: -
V: TRBV4-3
size: -
J: TRBJ1-2
CDR3: CASSQDRDTLVAF
DNA: TGCGCCAGCAGCCAAGATCGGGACACCCTCGTAGCCTTC

D: -
V: TRBV7-2
size: -
J: TRBJ2-7
CDR3: CASSYDRSPYYEQYF
DNA: TGTGCCAGCAGCTACGACAGAAGCCCCTACTACGAGCAGTACTTC

D: -
V: TRBV18
size: few
J: TRBJ2-1
CDR3: CASSPPSDNEQFF
DNA: TGTGCCAGCTCACCACCGTCAGACAATGAGCAGTTCTTC

D: -
V: TRBV7-9
size: -
J: TRBJ2-4
CDR3: CASSLAAGTGKNIQYF
DNA: TGTGCCAGCAGCTTAGCGGCGGGGACGGGCAAAAACATTCAGTACTTC

D: -
V: TRBV18
size: -
J: TRBJ2-1
CDR3: CASSREAQQFF
DNA: TGTGCCAGCTCACGGGAGGCTCAGCAGTTCTTC

D: -
V: TRBV10-3
size: few
J: TRBJ2-3
CDR3: CAISTDTSSPNTDTQYF
DNA: TGTGCCATCAGCACGGACACGTCCAGCCCTAACACAGATACGCAGTATTTT

D: TRBD1
V: TRBV6-6
size: -
J: TRBJ1-2
CDR3: CASSFYRGGYTF
DNA: TGTGCCAGCAGTTTTTACAGGGGCGGCTACACCTTC